This TCR beta chain was obtained from a study of cytomegalovirus exposure and HLA in healthy donors. Although they were nominally healthy when sampled, donors likely had unrecorded immune exposures. It was with 60 Vbeta and 13 Jbeta primers that the PCR ran. This table comes from immunoSEQ multiplex PCR, and its TCRdb copy is limited to in-frame clones, with some not included. This table has approximately 150,000 clones, roughly four fifths appearing once. V trimming: 0 bases; J trimming: 2 bases; junction bases outside the gene matches: 4. CDR3 length: 16 amino acids. Germline loops: CDR1 SGHTA, CDR2 FQGTGA.

The receptor comes from a female donor in good health and CMV-seronegative. The J gene is TRBJ1-2, the V gene TRBV7-3; 9 bases align to TRBD1. The material sequenced was PBMCs. The CDR3 coding sequence is TGTGCCAGCAGCTTAACCCGACAGGGGGACAACTATGGCTACACCTTC. It translates to CASSLTRQGDNYGYTF.